The clone carrying this T cell receptor (beta chain) was detected only once. Its antigen is currently unknown. The entry originates in a study of OX40 agonist ivuxolimab in advanced cancers. Study outcomes and limitations: Doses of 0.1 to 3.0 mg/kg were accompanied by clonal expansion of CD4+ and CD8+ blood T cells by week 6.

The repertoire was sequenced with immunoSEQ multiplex PCR; TCRdb's copy has only in-frame clones and lacks some. Found here are around 30,000 clones, approximately 93% of them singletons; the top ten hold roughly a tenth. V shed 5 bases and J shed 2 bases, with 17 bases lying between them. This CDR3 contains 16 residues. From germline, CDR1 is MNHEY and CDR2 SMNVEV (reference sequence). The sequenced sample was CD4+ or CD8+ T cells sorted from blood, obtained in a trial of the OX40 agonist ivuxolimab. The sequence was obtained from an adult with an advanced solid tumor such as melanoma, head and neck, liver or kidney cancer. The J gene is TRBJ2-3, the V gene TRBV27, with a weak D call TRBD2 (6 bases). CDR3 nucleotides: TGTGCCAGCAGTCAATGGGACTGGTCCTCCACAGATACGCAGTATTTT. Protein sequence: CASSQWDWSSTDTQYF.